This T cell receptor (beta chain) was recorded in a study of blood T cell repertoires in COVID-19. TCRdb's table, derived via immunoSEQ multiplex PCR, lists solely in-frame clones and lacks some. The data show under 500,000 clones, about 89% seen once. The CDR3 totals 18 residues. Germline V gene data show CDR1 as MNHEY and CDR2 as SVGEGT. The trim removed 4 bases at V and 3 bases at J, leaving 10 bases unmatched. The chain couples TRBV6-2 or TRBV6-3 to TRBJ2-1; 12 bases fit TRBD2. The sample was peripheral blood. This receptor was identified in a woman in her thirties with acute or convalescent COVID-19. The CDR3 nucleotides read TGTGCCAGCAGTTTTACTAGCGGGGGGACCCGAGGCTACAATGAGCAGTTCTTC. Its translation: CASSFTSGGTRGYNEQFF.